This T cell receptor (beta chain) was found in a study of cytomegalovirus exposure and HLA in healthy donors. PCR amplification relied on 60 Vbeta primers (plus 13 Jbeta primers). The table came from immunoSEQ multiplex PCR; TCRdb's copy has only in-frame clones and leaves some out. The repertoire includes more than 100,000 clones, around 79% of them detected once, and about 4.1% sits in the top ten. This CDR3 contains 16 residues. V shed 4 bases and J 0 bases; nucleotides not matched to a gene: 6. CDR1 is MNHNS, CDR2 SASEGT, per germline. This chain joins TRBV6-1 and TRBJ2-1; TRBD1 matches 7 bases. The source is a man aged 45-65 years in good health and CMV-seropositive. The sample taken for sequencing was PBMCs. This chain's CDR3 is CASSARQGYSYNEQFF. For the CDR3, the DNA is TGTGCCAGCAGTGCTAGACAGGGCTACTCCTACAATGAGCAGTTCTTC.